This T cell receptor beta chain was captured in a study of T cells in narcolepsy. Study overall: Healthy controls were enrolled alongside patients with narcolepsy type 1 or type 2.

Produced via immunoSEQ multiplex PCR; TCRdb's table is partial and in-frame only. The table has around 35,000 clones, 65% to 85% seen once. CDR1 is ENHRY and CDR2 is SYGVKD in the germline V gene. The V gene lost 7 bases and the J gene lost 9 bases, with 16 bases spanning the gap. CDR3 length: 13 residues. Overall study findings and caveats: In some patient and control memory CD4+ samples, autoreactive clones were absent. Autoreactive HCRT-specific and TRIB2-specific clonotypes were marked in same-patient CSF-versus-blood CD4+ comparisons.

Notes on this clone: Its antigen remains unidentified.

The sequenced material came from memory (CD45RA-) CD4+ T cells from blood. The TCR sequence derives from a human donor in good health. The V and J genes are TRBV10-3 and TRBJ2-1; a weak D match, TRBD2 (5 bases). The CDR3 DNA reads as TGTGCCATCAATTATGACCCAAGCGGTGAGCAGTTCTTC. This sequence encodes CAINYDPSGEQFF.